This T cell receptor beta chain was recorded in a study of shared clonotypes between healthy human individuals. The study, taken as a whole, reports: Genetic and exposure-history diversity was limited by the few donors.

Donors comprised healthy HIV-negative adults lacking recent acute infections or vaccinations. Donors, without exception, were Caucasian adults residing in Nashville, Tennessee. Repertoires were generated with immunoSEQ multiplex PCR, while TCRdb's copy carries only in-frame clones and drops some. The sample lists fewer than 500,000 clones, about three quarters seen once, with under 15% in the top ten. Remarks on this clone: What it binds is not known.

This CDR3 is 15 amino acids long. Germline V CDR1 and CDR2: SGHRS, YFSETQ. The V segment lost 4 bases and the J segment 7 bases; nucleotides outside the gene matches: 7. Sequences were obtained from PBMCs. The source is a middle-aged woman in good health. Some clones in this sample may be carry-over from other donors' samples. The genes are TRBV5-1 and TRBJ1-4; TRBD1 agrees at 10 bases. The CDR3 reads CASSPGTGVGEKLFF. As DNA, the CDR3 is TGCGCCAGCAGCCCGGGGACAGGGGTTGGTGAAAAACTGTTTTTT.